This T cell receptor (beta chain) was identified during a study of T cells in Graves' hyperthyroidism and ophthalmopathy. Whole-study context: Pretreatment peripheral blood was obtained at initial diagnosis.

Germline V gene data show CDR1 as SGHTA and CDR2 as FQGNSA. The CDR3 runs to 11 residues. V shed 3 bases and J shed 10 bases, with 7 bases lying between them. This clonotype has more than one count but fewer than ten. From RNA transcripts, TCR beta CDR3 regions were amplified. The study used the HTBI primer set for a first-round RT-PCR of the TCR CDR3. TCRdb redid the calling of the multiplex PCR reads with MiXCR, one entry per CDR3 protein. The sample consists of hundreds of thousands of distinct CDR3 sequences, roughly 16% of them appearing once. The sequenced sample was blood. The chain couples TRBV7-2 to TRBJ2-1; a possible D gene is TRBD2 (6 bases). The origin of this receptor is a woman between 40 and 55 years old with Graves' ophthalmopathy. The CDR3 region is CASSFREEQFF. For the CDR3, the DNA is TGTGCCAGCAGCTTTCGGGAGGAGCAGTTCTTC.